This TCR beta chain appears in the sequencing data of a study of T cells in Graves' hyperthyroidism and ophthalmopathy. Amplified TCR beta CDR3 regions came from RNA transcripts. The TCR CDR3 first-round RT-PCR relied on the HTBI primer set. TCRdb reprocessed the multiplex PCR reads with MiXCR, giving one entry per CDR3 protein. The sample holds 650,000 to 750,000 distinct CDR3 sequences, around 13% seen once. Deletions cut 5 bases from V and 1 base from J, with 8 bases between. The V gene's germline CDR1 is MNHEY and CDR2 SMNVEV (reference sequence). This CDR3 spans 13 amino acids. The rearrangement links TRBV27 to TRBJ1-1; no clear D gene. The sequenced sample was blood. The sequence derives from a woman aged 18-29 years with Graves' hyperthyroidism. The CDR3 DNA sequence: TGTGCCAGCAGTCCAGTCGAGAACACTGAAGCTTTCTTT. Encoded protein: CASSPVENTEAFF.